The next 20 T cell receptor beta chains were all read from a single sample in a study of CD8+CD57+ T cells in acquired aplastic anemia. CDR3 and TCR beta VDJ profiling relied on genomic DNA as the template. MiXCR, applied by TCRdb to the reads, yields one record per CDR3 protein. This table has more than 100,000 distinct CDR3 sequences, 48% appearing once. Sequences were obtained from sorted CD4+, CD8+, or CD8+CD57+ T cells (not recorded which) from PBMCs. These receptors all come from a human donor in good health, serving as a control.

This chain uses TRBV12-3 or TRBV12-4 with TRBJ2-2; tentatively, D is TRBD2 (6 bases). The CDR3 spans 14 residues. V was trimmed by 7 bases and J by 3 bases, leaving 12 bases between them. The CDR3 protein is CASTPGLYTGELFF. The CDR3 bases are TGTGCCAGCACCCCGGGACTTTACACCGGGGAGCTGTTTTTT.

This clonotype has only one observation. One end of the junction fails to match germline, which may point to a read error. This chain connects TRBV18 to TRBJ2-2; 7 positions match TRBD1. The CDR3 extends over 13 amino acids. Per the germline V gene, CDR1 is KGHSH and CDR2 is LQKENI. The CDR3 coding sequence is TGTGCCAGCTCGGACAGGAACACCGGGGAGCTGTTGTTT. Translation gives CASSDRNTGELLF.

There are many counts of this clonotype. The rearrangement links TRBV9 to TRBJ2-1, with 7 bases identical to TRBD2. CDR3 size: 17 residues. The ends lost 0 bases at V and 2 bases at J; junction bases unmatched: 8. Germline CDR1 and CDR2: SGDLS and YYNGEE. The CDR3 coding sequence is TGTGCCAGCAGCGTAGCTGGGGGGGGGGTCACCTACAATGAGCAGTTCTTC. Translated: CASSVAGGGVTYNEQFF.

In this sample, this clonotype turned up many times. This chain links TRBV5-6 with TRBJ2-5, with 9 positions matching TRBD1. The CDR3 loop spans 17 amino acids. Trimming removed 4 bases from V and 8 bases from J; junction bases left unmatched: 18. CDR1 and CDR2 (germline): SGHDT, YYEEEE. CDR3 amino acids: CASSLLPPDMTGGTQYF. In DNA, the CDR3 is TGTGCCAGCAGCCTTCTCCCACCAGACATGACAGGGGGAACCCAGTACTTC.

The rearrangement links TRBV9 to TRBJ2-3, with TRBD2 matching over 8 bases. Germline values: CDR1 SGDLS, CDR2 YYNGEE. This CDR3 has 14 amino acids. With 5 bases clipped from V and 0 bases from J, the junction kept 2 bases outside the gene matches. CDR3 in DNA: TGTGCCAGCAGTACTAGCGGAAGCACAGATACGCAGTATTTT. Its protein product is CASSTSGSTDTQYF.

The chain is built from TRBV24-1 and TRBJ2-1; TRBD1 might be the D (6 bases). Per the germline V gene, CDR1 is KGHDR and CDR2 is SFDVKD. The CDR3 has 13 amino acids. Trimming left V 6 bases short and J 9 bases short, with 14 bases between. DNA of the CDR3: TGTGCCACCAGTACCCTAGGGGGTGGTGAGCAGTTCTTC. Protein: CATSTLGGGEQFF.

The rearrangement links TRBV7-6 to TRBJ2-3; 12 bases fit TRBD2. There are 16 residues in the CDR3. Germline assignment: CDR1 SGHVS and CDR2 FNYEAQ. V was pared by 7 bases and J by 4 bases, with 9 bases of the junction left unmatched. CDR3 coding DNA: TGTGCCAGCACCCCGACTAGCGGGGGTGGGGCAGATACGCAGTATTTT. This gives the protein CASTPTSGGGADTQYF.

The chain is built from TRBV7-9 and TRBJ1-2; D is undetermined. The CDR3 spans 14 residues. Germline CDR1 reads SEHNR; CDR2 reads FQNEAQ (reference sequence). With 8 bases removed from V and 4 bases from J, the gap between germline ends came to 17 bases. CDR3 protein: CASSLGIQGYGYTF. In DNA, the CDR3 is TGTGCCAGCTCCCTCGGGATACAAGGCTATGGCTACACCTTC.

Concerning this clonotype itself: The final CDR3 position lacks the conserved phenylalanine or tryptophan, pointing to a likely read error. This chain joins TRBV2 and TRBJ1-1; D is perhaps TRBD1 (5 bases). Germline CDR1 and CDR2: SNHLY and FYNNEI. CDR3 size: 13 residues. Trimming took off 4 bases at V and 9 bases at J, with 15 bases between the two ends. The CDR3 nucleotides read TGTGCCAGCAGTGGACCAAGGGACGGTAAAGCTTTCTCT. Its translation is CASSGPRDGKAFS.

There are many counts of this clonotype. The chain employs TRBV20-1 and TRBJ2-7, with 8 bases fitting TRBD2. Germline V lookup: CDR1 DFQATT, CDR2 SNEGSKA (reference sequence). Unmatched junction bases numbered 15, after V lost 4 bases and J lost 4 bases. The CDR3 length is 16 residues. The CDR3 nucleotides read TGCAGTGCTACTCCGATGGCCGGGGGGGCTGAGTACGAGCAGTACTTC. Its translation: CSATPMAGGAEYEQYF.

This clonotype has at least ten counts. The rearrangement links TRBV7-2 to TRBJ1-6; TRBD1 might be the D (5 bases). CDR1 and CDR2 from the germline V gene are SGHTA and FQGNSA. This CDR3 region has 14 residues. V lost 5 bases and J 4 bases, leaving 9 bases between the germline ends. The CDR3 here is CASSDRFYNSPLHF. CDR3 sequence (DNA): TGTGCCAGCAGCGACAGATTTTATAATTCACCCCTCCACTTT.

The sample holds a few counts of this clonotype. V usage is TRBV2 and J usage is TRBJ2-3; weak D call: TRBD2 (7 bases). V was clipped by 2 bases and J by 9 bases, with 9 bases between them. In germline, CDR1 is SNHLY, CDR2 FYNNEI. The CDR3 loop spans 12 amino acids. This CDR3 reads CASSERGGTQYF. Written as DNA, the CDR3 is TGTGCCAGCAGTGAAAGGGGGGGCACGCAGTATTTT.

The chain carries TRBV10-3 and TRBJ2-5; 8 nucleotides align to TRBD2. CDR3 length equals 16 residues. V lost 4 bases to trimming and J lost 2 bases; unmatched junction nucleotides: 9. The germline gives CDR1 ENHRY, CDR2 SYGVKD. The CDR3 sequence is CAISALSGEIQETQYF. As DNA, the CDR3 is TGTGCCATCAGTGCCCTTAGCGGGGAGATACAAGAGACCCAGTACTTC.

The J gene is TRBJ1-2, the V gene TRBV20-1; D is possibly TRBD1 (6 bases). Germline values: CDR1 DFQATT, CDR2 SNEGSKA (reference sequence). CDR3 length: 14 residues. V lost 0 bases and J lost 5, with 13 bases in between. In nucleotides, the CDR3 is TGCAGTGCTAGAGATCAGGGGACAAATTATGGCTACACCTTC. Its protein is CSARDQGTNYGYTF.

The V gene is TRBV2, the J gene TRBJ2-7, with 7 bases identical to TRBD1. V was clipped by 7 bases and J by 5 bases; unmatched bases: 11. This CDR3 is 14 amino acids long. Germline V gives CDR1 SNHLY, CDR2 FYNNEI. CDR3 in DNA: TGTGCCAGCAAACTGACAGGGTCTCTCCACGAGCAGTACTTC. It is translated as CASKLTGSLHEQYF.

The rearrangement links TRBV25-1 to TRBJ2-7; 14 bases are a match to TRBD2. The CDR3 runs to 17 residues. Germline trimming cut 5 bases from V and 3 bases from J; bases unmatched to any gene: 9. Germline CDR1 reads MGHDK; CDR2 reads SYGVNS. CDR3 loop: CASSRPGTSGGFYEQYF. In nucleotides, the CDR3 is TGTGCCAGCAGTAGACCAGGGACTAGCGGGGGTTTCTACGAGCAGTACTTC.

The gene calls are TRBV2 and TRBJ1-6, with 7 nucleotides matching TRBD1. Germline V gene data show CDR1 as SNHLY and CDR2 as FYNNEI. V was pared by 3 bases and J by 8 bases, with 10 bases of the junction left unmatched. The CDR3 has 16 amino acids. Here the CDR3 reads CASSDLGAGGDSPLHF. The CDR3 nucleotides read TGTGCCAGCAGTGACCTAGGGGCAGGGGGAGATTCACCCCTCCACTTT.

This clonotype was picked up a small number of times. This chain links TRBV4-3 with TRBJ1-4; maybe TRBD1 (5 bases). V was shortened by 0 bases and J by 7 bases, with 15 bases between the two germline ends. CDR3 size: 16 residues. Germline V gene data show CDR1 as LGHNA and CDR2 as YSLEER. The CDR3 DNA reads TGCGCCAGCAGCCAAGATTGGACACCCGTAGGTGAAAAACTGTTTTTT. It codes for CASSQDWTPVGEKLFF.

The CDR3 is CSVEWNTGELFF. The CDR3 DNA reads as TGCAGCGTTGAGTGGAACACCGGGGAGCTGTTTTTT. The J gene is TRBJ2-2, the V gene TRBV29-1; no definite D call. The CDR3 is made up of 12 amino acids. V shed 3 bases and J shed 1 base, with 3 bases lying between them. CDR1 is SQVTM, CDR2 ANQGSEA, per germline.

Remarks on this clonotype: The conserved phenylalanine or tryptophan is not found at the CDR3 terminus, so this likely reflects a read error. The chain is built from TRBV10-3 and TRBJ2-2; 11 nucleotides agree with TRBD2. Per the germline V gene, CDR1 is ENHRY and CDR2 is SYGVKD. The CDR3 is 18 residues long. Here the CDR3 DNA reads TGTGCCATCAGTGACGTCCCGGGACTAGCGGAGAACTCCGGGGAGCTGTTTTCT. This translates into CAISDVPGLAENSGELFS.